This T cell receptor (beta chain) was sequenced for a study of control samples from healthy donors and cancer patients. Looked up from germline, CDR1 is MDHEN and CDR2 is SYDVKM. V lost 4 bases and J lost 5, with 3 bases in between. There are 11 residues in the CDR3. TCRdb's copy holds only in-frame clones and misses some; the assay was immunoSEQ multiplex PCR. The table lists some 100,000 clones, 86% of them singletons, with over 0.95% in the top ten. This TCR derives from a woman in her forties or fifties in good health. The sequenced material came from blood. The J gene is TRBJ1-5, the V gene TRBV28, with no clear D. CDR3 sequence: CASSSDQPQHF. The CDR3 nucleotides read TGTGCCAGCAGTTCGGATCAGCCCCAGCATTTT.